Sequencing of this T cell receptor beta chain was carried out in a study of shared clonotypes between healthy human individuals. CDR3 length equals 15 residues. V shed 4 bases and J shed 4 bases, with 17 bases lying between them. Germline assignment: CDR1 GTSNPN and CDR2 SVGIG (reference sequence). Clones were read by immunoSEQ multiplex PCR, and TCRdb kept only the in-frame ones, dropping some. The table shows about a million clones, with over 60% occurring only once. The chain is built from TRBV30 and TRBJ2-1; no firm D call. The sample taken for sequencing was memory CD4+ T cells sorted from blood. Subset given: CD45RA-negative fraction. This receptor was taken from a man in his late teens or twenties in good health. CDR3 DNA sequence: TGTGCCTGGAAACCGTTTTTAGGGCCTTACAATGAGCAGTTCTTC. Protein product: CAWKPFLGPYNEQFF. The variable domain in full, completed from reference TRBV30 and TRBJ2-1, reads SQTIHQWPATLVQPVGSPLSLECTVEGTSNPNLYWYRQAAGRGLQLLFYSVGIGQISSEVPQNLSASRPQDRQFILSSKKLLLSDSGFYLCAWKPFLGPYNEQFFGPGTRLTVL.